Here is one T cell receptor (beta chain) with its context. These data originate in a study of blood T cell repertoires in COVID-19. Trimming took 2 bases from V and 2 from J, leaving 15 bases between them. Germline V gives CDR1 SQVTM, CDR2 ANQGSEA. The CDR3 totals 15 residues. Some clones are missing from TCRdb's copy, which holds only in-frame ones; the method was immunoSEQ multiplex PCR. Of almost 250,000 clones listed, 86% are singletons. This clonotype was obtained from a woman older than 75 with COVID-19, enrolled during active disease. The sequencing sample was made of peripheral blood. The chain links TRBV29-1 to TRBJ2-5, with no clear D. This CDR3 is CSVESGDIRQETQYF. Written as DNA, the CDR3 is TGCAGCGTTGAATCCGGTGACATTCGACAAGAGACCCAGTACTTC.